The clone carrying this TCR beta chain appeared a few times. Its cognate antigen is unknown. The sample is drawn from a study of regulatory T cells in long-lasting Graves disease. Study-wide findings and caveats: Peripheral blood alone, not thyroid tissue, underwent study.

Time point of the sample: newly diagnosed GD, antithyroid drugs for less than 3 months. The TCR library was made from RNA extracted from PBMCs. CDR1 and CDR2 (germline): SGHDT, YYEEEE. The germline V and J ends were trimmed by 1 base and 5 bases, with 13 bases remaining between them. CDR3 length: 15 residues. Building the TCR beta libraries relied on iRepertoire HTBI primers, and CDR3 regions underwent Arm-PCR. Per the original data handling: The samples included approximately 60 TRBV and 14 to 15 TRBJ segments. TCRdb reprocessed the multiplex PCR reads with MiXCR, giving one entry per CDR3 protein. The V and J calls and clone size are TCRdb's, not the authors'. Of about 380,000 distinct CDR3 sequences listed, around 16% are singletons.

The material sequenced was peripheral blood mononuclear cells (PBMCs), taken at new diagnosis, from a patient treated with antithyroid drugs. V usage is TRBV5-6 and J usage is TRBJ2-1; D ambiguous. This clonotype was obtained from a female donor with Graves disease. This CDR3 is CASSLRYSVDNEQFF. As DNA, the CDR3 is TGTGCCAGCAGCTTGAGGTATAGTGTCGACAATGAGCAGTTCTTC. The full variable domain, completed using reference TRBV5-6 and TRBJ2-1, is DAGVTQSPTHLIKTRGQQVTLRCSPKSGHDTVSWYQQALGQGPQFIFQYYEEEERQRGNFPDRFSGHQFPNYSSELNVNALLLGDSALYLCASSLRYSVDNEQFFGPGTRLTVL.